A selection of T cell receptor beta chains follows, all from one sample in a study of cytomegalovirus exposure and HLA in healthy donors. Method: immunoSEQ multiplex PCR; TCRdb's copy keeps in-frame clones and lacks some. This table holds roughly 200,000 clones, roughly 73% found once. The sequenced material came from PBMCs. The receptor set was obtained from a woman aged 25 to 45 in good health and CMV-seropositive. Both conserved end residues are part of each CDR3. The D gene is left open where the match is weak. Clone size is stated in some rows and not others, as once, few, many or a class when expanded.

j_gene: TRBJ1-5; v_gene: TRBV9; abundance: NA; d_gene: NA; CDR3nt: TGTGCCAGCAGCGAAGGGGTTGACCAGCCCCAGCATTTT; CDR3aa: CASSEGVDQPQHF
j_gene: TRBJ1-5; v_gene: TRBV5-6; abundance: NA; d_gene: NA; CDR3nt: TGTGCCAGCAGTACCGGGAGGGGCAATCAGCCCCAGCATTTT; CDR3aa: CASSTGRGNQPQHF
j_gene: TRBJ1-4; v_gene: TRBV7-9; abundance: NA; d_gene: NA; CDR3nt: TGTGCCGGCAGCTCAAGGCCCATGGGGAGGGGGTATGAAAAACTGTTTTTT; CDR3aa: CAGSSRPMGRGYEKLFF
j_gene: TRBJ2-7; v_gene: TRBV28; abundance: NA; d_gene: NA; CDR3nt: TGTGCCAGCAGTCCCCGGGCAGGGAGGAGGTACGAGCAGTACTTC; CDR3aa: CASSPRAGRRYEQYF
j_gene: TRBJ2-5; v_gene: TRBV29-1; abundance: NA; d_gene: TRBD2; CDR3nt: TGCAGCGTGGGTGGGGGGGGGTACCAAGAGACCCAGTACTTC; CDR3aa: CSVGGGGYQETQYF
j_gene: TRBJ1-2; v_gene: TRBV5-1; abundance: few; d_gene: NA; CDR3nt: TGCGCCAGCAGCCCAGATCAGGGGCACTATGGCTACACCTTC; CDR3aa: CASSPDQGHYGYTF
j_gene: TRBJ1-4; v_gene: TRBV18; abundance: NA; d_gene: NA; CDR3nt: TGTGCCAGCTCACCATCCAGGGAGGGCGAAAAACTGTTTTTT; CDR3aa: CASSPSREGEKLFF
j_gene: TRBJ1-5; v_gene: TRBV27; abundance: NA; d_gene: NA; CDR3nt: TGTGCCAGCAGTTTATCTGTGGCGGCAGGGCAAGGCAATCAGCCCCAGCATTTT; CDR3aa: CASSLSVAAGQGNQPQHF
j_gene: TRBJ2-7; v_gene: TRBV28; abundance: NA; d_gene: NA; CDR3nt: TGTGCCAGCGTGGGGCGTATAGGAACAACCCACGAGCAGTACTTC; CDR3aa: CASVGRIGTTHEQYF
j_gene: TRBJ2-7; v_gene: TRBV15; abundance: NA; d_gene: NA; CDR3nt: TGTGCCACCAGCAGAGGTCAGGGTGGCTACGAGCAGTACTTC; CDR3aa: CATSRGQGGYEQYF
j_gene: TRBJ2-2; v_gene: TRBV4-3; abundance: NA; d_gene: NA; CDR3nt: TGCGCCAGCAGGCTGGGGGGAACCGACACCGGGGAGCTGTTTTTT; CDR3aa: CASRLGGTDTGELFF
j_gene: TRBJ1-4; v_gene: TRBV5-8; abundance: NA; d_gene: TRBD1; CDR3nt: TGTGCCAGCAGCTTGTGGCAGGGGGCCTCTTCTAATGAAAAACTGTTTTTT; CDR3aa: CASSLWQGASSNEKLFF
j_gene: TRBJ1-6; v_gene: TRBV18; abundance: NA; d_gene: TRBD1; CDR3nt: TGTGCCAGCTCAACCGTGACAGGGGGGGGATATAATTCACCCCTCCACTTT; CDR3aa: CASSTVTGGGYNSPLHF
j_gene: TRBJ1-6; v_gene: TRBV5-1; abundance: NA; d_gene: TRBD1; CDR3nt: TGCGCCAGCAGCCCGGGACAGGGAGCCAATTCACCCCTCCACTTT; CDR3aa: CASSPGQGANSPLHF
j_gene: TRBJ1-2; v_gene: TRBV28; abundance: NA; d_gene: TRBD1; CDR3nt: TGTGCCAGCAGTTCGACATGGGGGACAGGGGAGAGGGGTGGCTACACCTTC; CDR3aa: CASSSTWGTGERGGYTF